Below, one T cell receptor beta chain is given with its context. Only in-frame clones appear in the TCRdb table, and some are missing; sequencing was by immunoSEQ multiplex PCR. This sample has tens of thousands of clones, with under 90% found just once. This entry belongs to a study of monozygotic twins with cystic fibrosis. Trimming cost V 1 base and J 2 bases, with 9 bases left between them. Germline assignment: CDR1 SGHTA and CDR2 FQGNSA. This CDR3 contains 14 residues. The gene calls are TRBV7-2 and TRBJ2-7; D gene uncertain. The sequenced sample was blood. The sequence was obtained from a girl aged 2 to 9 with cystic fibrosis. The DNA for the CDR3 is TGTGCCAGCAGCTTAGGGCAGCCTCCCTACGAGCAGTACTTC. It translates to CASSLGQPPYEQYF.